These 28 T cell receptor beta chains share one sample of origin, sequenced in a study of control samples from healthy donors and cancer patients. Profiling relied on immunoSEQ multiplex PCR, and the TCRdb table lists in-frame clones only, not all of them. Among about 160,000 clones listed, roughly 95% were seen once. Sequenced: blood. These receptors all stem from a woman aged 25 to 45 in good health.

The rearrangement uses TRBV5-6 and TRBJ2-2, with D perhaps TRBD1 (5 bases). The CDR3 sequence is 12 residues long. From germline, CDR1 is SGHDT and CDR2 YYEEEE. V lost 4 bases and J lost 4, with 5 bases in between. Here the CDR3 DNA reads TGTGCCAGCAGCCAGGGCACCGGGGAGCTGTTTTTT. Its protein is CASSQGTGELFF. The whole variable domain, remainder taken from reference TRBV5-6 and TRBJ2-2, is DAGVTQSPTHLIKTRGQQVTLRCSPKSGHDTVSWYQQALGQGPQFIFQYYEEEERQRGNFPDRFSGHQFPNYSSELNVNALLLGDSALYLCASSQGTGELFFGEGSRLTVL.

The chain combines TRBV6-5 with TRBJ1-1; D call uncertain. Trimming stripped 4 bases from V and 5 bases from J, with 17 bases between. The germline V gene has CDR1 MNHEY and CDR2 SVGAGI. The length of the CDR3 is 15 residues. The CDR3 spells CASSSDAGWVTEAFF. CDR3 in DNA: TGTGCCAGCAGTTCCGATGCGGGGTGGGTGACTGAAGCTTTCTTT.

The CDR3, as DNA: TGTGCCAGCAGTTCGCCAGAGAACACTGAAGCTTTCTTT. Amino acids: CASSSPENTEAFF. The rearrangement uses TRBV6-5 and TRBJ1-1; D is unclear. From germline, CDR1 is MNHEY and CDR2 SVGAGI. Trimming stripped 4 bases from V and 1 base from J, with 7 bases between. This CDR3 has 13 residues.

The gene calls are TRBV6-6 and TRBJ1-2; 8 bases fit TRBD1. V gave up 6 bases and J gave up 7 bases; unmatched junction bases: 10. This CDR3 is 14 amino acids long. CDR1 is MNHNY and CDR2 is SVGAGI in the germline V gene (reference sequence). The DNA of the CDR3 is TGTGCCAGCAGAGAGGGTGGACAGGGATTTGGCTACACCTTC. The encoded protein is CASREGGQGFGYTF.

CDR3 region: CASGTIRTDTQYF. In DNA, the CDR3 is TGTGCCAGCGGGACTATACGGACAGATACGCAGTATTTT. V usage is TRBV18 and J usage is TRBJ2-3, with 7 bases aligning to TRBD2. This CDR3 has 13 amino acids. CDR1 KGHSH and CDR2 LQKENI come from the germline V gene. Germline trimming cut 8 bases from V and 3 bases from J; bases unmatched to any gene: 5.

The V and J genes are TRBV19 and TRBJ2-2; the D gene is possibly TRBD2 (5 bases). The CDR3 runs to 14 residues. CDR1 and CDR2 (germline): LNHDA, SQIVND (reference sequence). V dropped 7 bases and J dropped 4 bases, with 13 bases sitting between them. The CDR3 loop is CASKAGGPTGELFF. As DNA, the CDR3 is TGTGCCAGTAAGGCGGGCGGGCCCACCGGGGAGCTGTTTTTT.

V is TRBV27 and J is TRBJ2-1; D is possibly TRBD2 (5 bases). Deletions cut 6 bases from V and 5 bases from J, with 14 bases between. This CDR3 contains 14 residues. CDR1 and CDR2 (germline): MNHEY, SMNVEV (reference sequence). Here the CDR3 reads CASRVGVRNNEQFF. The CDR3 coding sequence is TGTGCCAGCAGAGTCGGGGTACGGAACAATGAGCAGTTCTTC.

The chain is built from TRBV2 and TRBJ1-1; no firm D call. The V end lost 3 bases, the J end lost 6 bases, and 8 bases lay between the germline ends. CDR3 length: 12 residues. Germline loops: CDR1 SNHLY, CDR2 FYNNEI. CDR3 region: CASSEPAPEAFF. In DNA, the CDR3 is TGTGCCAGCAGTGAGCCGGCGCCTGAAGCTTTCTTT.

The CDR3 region has the DNA TGTGCCACCCAGGACCGTCCCTATGGCTACACCTTC. Amino acid sequence: CATQDRPYGYTF. The chain employs TRBV6-5 and TRBJ1-2; D uncertain. The germline V and J ends were trimmed by 10 bases and 4 bases, with 13 bases remaining between them. The CDR3 covers 12 residues. From germline, CDR1 is MNHEY and CDR2 SVGAGI.

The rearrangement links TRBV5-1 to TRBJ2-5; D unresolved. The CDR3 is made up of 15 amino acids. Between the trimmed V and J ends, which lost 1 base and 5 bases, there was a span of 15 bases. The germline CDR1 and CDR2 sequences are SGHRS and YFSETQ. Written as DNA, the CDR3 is TGCGCCAGCAGCTTGCGCTTAATCGGGTGGGAGACCCAGTACTTC. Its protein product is CASSLRLIGWETQYF.

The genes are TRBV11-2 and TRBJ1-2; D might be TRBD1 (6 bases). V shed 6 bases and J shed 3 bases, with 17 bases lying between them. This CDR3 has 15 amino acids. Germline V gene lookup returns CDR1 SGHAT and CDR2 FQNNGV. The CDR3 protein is CASRSPGGQYYGYTF. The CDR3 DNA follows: TGTGCCAGCAGAAGCCCCGGCGGACAGTACTATGGCTACACCTTC.

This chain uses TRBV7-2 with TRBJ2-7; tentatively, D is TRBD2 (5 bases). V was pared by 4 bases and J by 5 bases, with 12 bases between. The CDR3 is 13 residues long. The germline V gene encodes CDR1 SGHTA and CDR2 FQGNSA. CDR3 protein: CASSSPRAHEQYF. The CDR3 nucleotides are TGTGCCAGCAGCTCCCCGAGGGCTCACGAGCAGTACTTC.

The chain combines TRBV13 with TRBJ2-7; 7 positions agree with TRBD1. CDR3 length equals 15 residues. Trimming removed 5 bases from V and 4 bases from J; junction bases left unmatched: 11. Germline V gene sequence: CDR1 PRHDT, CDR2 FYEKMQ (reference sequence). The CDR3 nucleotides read TGTGCCAGCAGCCCCAGGGACAGAATCATATACGAGCAGTACTTC. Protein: CASSPRDRIIYEQYF.

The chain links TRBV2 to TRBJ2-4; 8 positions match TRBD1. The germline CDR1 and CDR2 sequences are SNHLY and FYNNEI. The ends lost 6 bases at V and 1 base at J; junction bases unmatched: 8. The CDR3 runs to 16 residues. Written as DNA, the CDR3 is TGTGCCAGCAGAAGACGACAGGGGTCGGCCAAAAACATTCAGTACTTC. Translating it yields CASRRRQGSAKNIQYF.

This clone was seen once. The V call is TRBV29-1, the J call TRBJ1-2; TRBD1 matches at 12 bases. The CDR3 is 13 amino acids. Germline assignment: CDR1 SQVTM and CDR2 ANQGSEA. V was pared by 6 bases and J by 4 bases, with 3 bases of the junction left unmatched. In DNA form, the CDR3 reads TGCAGCGTAGGGACAGGGGGCGGCTATGGCTACACCTTC. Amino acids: CSVGTGGGYGYTF.

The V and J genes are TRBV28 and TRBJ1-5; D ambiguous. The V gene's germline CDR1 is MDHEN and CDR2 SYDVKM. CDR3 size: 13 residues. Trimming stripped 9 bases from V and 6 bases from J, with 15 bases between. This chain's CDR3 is CASTRVAGQPQHF. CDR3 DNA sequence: TGTGCCAGTACCCGGGTCGCTGGTCAGCCCCAGCATTTT.

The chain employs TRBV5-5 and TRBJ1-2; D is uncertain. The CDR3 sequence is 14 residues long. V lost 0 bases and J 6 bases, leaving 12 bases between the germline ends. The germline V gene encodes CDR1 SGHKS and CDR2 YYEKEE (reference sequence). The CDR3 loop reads CASSLAPSSNGYTF. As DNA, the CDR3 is TGTGCCAGCAGCTTGGCCCCCTCGTCGAATGGCTACACCTTC.

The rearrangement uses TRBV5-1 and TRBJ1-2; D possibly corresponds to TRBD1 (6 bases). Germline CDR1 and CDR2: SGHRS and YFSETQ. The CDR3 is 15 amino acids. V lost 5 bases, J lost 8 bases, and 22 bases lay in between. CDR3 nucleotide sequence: TGCGCCAGCAGTCAATTGCGGGGGGCCCGGGGGGGCTACACCTTC. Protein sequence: CASSQLRGARGGYTF. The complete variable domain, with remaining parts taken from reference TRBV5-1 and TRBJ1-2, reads KAGVTQTPRYLIKTRGQQVTLSCSPISGHRSVSWYQQTPGQGLQFLFEYFSETQRNKGNFPGRFSGRQFSNSRSEMNVSTLELGDSALYLCASSQLRGARGGYTFGSGTRLTVV.

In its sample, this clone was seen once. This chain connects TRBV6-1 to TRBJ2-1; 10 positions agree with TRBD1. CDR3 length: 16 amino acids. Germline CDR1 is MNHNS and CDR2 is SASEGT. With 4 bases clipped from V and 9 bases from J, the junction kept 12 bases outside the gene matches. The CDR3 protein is CASSGGDRGPNFEQFF. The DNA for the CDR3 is TGTGCCAGCAGTGGCGGGGACAGGGGCCCGAATTTTGAGCAGTTCTTC.

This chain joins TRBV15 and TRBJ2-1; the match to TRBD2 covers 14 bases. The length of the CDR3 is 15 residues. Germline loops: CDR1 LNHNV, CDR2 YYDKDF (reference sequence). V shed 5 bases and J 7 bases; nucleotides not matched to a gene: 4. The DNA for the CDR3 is TGTGCCACCAGCCGGACTAGCGGGGGGTTTAATGAGCAGTTCTTC. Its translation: CATSRTSGGFNEQFF.

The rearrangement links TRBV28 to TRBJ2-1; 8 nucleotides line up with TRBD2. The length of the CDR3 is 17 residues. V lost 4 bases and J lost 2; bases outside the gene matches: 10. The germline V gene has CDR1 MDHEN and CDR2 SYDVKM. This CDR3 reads CASSSTPGLAPYNEQFF. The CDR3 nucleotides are TGTGCCAGCAGTTCCACGCCTGGACTAGCACCCTACAATGAGCAGTTCTTC.

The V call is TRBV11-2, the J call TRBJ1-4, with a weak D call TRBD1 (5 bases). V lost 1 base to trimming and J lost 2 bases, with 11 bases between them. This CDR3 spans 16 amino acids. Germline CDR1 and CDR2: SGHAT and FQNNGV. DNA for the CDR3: TGTGCCAGCAGCTTAGGGCAGGGAAAGACTAATGAAAAACTGTTTTTT. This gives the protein CASSLGQGKTNEKLFF.

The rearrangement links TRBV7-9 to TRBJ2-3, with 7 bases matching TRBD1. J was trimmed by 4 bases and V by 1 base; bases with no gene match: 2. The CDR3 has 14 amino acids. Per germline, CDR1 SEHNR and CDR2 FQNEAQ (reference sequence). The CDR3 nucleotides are TGTGCCAGCAGCTTAGTAGGGGGCTCAGATACGCAGTATTTT. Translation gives CASSLVGGSDTQYF.

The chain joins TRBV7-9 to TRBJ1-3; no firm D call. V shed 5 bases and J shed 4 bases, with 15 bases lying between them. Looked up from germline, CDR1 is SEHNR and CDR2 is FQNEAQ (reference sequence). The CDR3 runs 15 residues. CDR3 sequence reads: CASSQTTPVGNTIYF. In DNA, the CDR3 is TGTGCCAGCAGCCAAACGACTCCAGTCGGAAACACCATATATTTT.

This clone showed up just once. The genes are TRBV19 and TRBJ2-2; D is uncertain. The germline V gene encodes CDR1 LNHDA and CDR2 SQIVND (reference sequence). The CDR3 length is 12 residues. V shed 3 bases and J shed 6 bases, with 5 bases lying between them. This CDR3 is CASSIGSGELFF. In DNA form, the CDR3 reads TGTGCCAGTAGTATCGGGTCCGGGGAGCTGTTTTTT.

CDR3 in DNA: TGTGCCAGCAGCCTAGGGACAGGGGGCCGGGAGACCCAGTACTTC. This translates into CASSLGTGGRETQYF. V is TRBV7-9 and J is TRBJ2-5, with TRBD1 matching 12 bases. CDR3 length: 15 amino acids. From germline, CDR1 is SEHNR and CDR2 FQNEAQ (reference sequence). V shed 5 bases, J shed 5 bases, and the junction held 6 bases outside the gene matches.

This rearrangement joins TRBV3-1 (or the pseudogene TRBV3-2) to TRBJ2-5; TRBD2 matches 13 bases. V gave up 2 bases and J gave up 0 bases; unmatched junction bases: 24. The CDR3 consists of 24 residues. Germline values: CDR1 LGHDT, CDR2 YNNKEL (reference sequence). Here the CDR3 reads CASSQNAPVPGQTGTSGNQETQYF. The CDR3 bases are TGTGCCAGCAGCCAAAATGCCCCTGTACCCGGACAGACCGGGACTAGCGGGAACCAAGAGACCCAGTACTTC.

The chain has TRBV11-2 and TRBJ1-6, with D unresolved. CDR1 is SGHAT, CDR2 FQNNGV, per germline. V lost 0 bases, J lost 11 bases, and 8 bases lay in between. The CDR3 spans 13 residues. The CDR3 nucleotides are TGTGCCAGCAGCTTAGATCAAGGGACACCCCTCCACTTT. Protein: CASSLDQGTPLHF.